Following are 24 T cell receptor beta chains from one sample sequenced in a study of blood T cells in healthy people across ages. A second about 6 to 12 cycle PCR used barcoded and J-beta primers. TCRdb reprocessed the 5' RACE reads with MiXCR, giving one entry per CDR3 protein. There are hundreds of thousands of distinct CDR3 sequences in the sample; approximately 53% occur only once, and more than 25% lies in the top ten. Sequenced material: blood. The origin of the receptors is a man aged 35 to 55 in good health.

The chain carries TRBV20-1 and TRBJ2-1; D might be TRBD2 (7 bases). The CDR3 sequence is 14 residues long. The germline V gene encodes CDR1 DFQATT and CDR2 SNEGSKA (reference sequence). The V and J ends lost 7 bases and 6 bases respectively, with 19 bases between them. CDR3 bases: TGCAGTGGAAAAGGGGGGGGGCCCCTCAATGAGCAGTTCTTC. Translating it yields CSGKGGGPLNEQFF.

This sequence joins TRBV6-5 and TRBJ2-7, with TRBD1 matching over 8 bases. Looked up from germline, CDR1 is MNHEY and CDR2 is SVGAGI. Trimming at V came to 0 bases and at J to 1 base, leaving 2 bases not matched to a gene. The CDR3 has 15 amino acids. The CDR3: CASSYSRDRSYEQYF. The CDR3 DNA is TGTGCCAGCAGTTACTCGCGGGACAGGTCCTACGAGCAGTACTTC.

Concerning this clonotype itself: This may arise from a read error, as a much more abundant clone is one base away. This chain uses TRBV15 with TRBJ2-1; D is uncertain. Germline V CDR1 and CDR2: LNHNV, YYDKDF (reference sequence). CDR3 length: 14 amino acids. The ends were cut back, 1 base at V and 6 bases at J, with 10 bases in the middle. Here the CDR3 reads CATSRAGFGNEQFF. In DNA, the CDR3 is TGTGCCACCAGCAGAGCCGGTTTCGGCAATGAGCAGTTCTTC.

This clonotype was observed a handful of times. The chain carries TRBV24-1 and TRBJ2-7, with D perhaps TRBD1 (5 bases). The CDR3 consists of 14 residues. Germline V lookup: CDR1 KGHDR, CDR2 SFDVKD. V was shortened by 1 base and J by 5 bases, with 11 bases between the two germline ends. CDR3 sequence: CATSDLTGGDEQYF. CDR3 nucleotide sequence: TGTGCCACCAGTGATTTAACAGGTGGCGACGAGCAGTACTTC.

This clonotype was seen a handful of times. The rearrangement joins TRBV9 to TRBJ2-3; 7 bases are shared with TRBD2. Per the germline V gene, CDR1 is SGDLS and CDR2 is YYNGEE. The CDR3 spans 15 residues. J was trimmed by 4 bases and V by 2 bases; bases with no gene match: 7. The CDR3 loop reads CASSVRLATADTQYF. The CDR3 coding sequence is TGTGCCAGCAGCGTCAGACTAGCCACGGCAGATACGCAGTATTTT.

This clonotype came up a few times. This rearrangement joins TRBV12-3 or TRBV12-4 to TRBJ2-5, with D tentatively TRBD2 (6 bases). V lost 4 bases, J lost 2 bases, and 26 bases lay in between. The CDR3 extends over 19 amino acids. Here the CDR3 reads CASSYYFGLATIMQETQYF. CDR3 DNA sequence: TGTGCCAGCAGTTATTACTTCGGGCTAGCGACGATCATGCAAGAGACCCAGTACTTC.

V is TRBV20-1 and J is TRBJ2-5; tentatively, D is TRBD2 (6 bases). CDR3 size: 15 residues. The germline V gene encodes CDR1 DFQATT and CDR2 SNEGSKA (reference sequence). Trimming removed 5 bases from V and 5 bases from J, with 21 bases in between. CDR3: CSASYSGMVLETQYF. In DNA, the CDR3 is TGCAGTGCTTCGTATAGCGGCATGGTATTGGAGACCCAGTACTTC.

The chain couples TRBV18 to TRBJ2-1; D possibly corresponds to TRBD1 (6 bases). This CDR3 is built from 16 residues. V was cut by 6 bases and J by 4 bases, with 19 bases left in between. Germline-derived CDR1 and CDR2 are KGHSH and LQKENI. As DNA, the CDR3 is TGTGCCAGCTCGTCGGACAGTGTTCGCCTTTACAATGAGCAGTTCTTC. The encoded protein is CASSSDSVRLYNEQFF.

The chain couples TRBV5-1 to TRBJ1-1; tentative D call: TRBD1 (5 bases). Germline assignment: CDR1 SGHRS and CDR2 YFSETQ. The V end was cut by 4 bases, the J end by 4 bases, with 20 bases between. This CDR3 region has 16 residues. This chain's CDR3 is CASSGPREGLFTEAFF. CDR3 DNA: TGCGCCAGCAGCGGACCCAGGGAGGGGTTGTTCACTGAAGCTTTCTTT.

A word on this clonotype: One junction end does not reproduce the germline sequence, and a read error may be involved. The rearrangement links TRBV11-3 to TRBJ2-5, with 9 nucleotides matching TRBD1. Germline lookup yields CDR1 SGHNT and CDR2 YENEEA. The CDR3 is 16 residues long. CDR3 nucleotides: TGTGCCAGCAGCTTAGAGGGTTGGACAGGGGAAGAGACCCAGTACTTT. Encoded protein: CASSLEGWTGEETQYF.

This clonotype appeared a single time. The J gene is TRBJ1-5, the V gene TRBV6-5; maybe TRBD1 (6 bases). With 0 bases removed from V and 7 bases from J, the gap between germline ends came to 13 bases. CDR3 length: 15 residues. CDR1 MNHEY and CDR2 SVGAGI come from the germline V gene. Here the CDR3 reads CASSYSLTGGQPQHF. The CDR3 nucleotides read TGTGCCAGCAGTTACTCGTTGACAGGAGGACAGCCCCAGCATTTT.

Note on this clonotype: This clone may be a read error of a much larger clone one base away. The chain recombines TRBV18 with TRBJ1-1; D is perhaps TRBD1 (5 bases). Trimming cost V 3 bases and J 3 bases, with 5 bases left between them. From germline, CDR1 is KGHSH and CDR2 LQKENI. The CDR3 sequence is 12 residues long. The CDR3 DNA sequence: TGTGCCAGCTCACCGGGGGACACTGAAGCTTTCTTT. It encodes CASSPGDTEAFF.

The chain combines TRBV28 with TRBJ1-2; tentatively, D is TRBD1 (5 bases). Trimming removed 1 base at V and 5 bases at J, with 14 bases between. Germline values: CDR1 MDHEN, CDR2 SYDVKM. The CDR3 loop spans 15 amino acids. The CDR3 DNA follows: TGTGCCAGCAGTTTATTCCCCAGGCAGGGTTATGGCTACACCTTC. Its protein is CASSLFPRQGYGYTF.

The J gene is TRBJ2-4, the V gene TRBV6-6; possibly TRBD1 or TRBD2 for D (5 bases each). Looked up from germline, CDR1 is MNHNY and CDR2 is SVGAGI (reference sequence). V lost 4 bases and J lost 5, with 15 bases in between. The length of the CDR3 is 15 residues. For the CDR3, the DNA is TGTGCCAGCAGTTCGAGGGGCCGTGACGAAAACATTCAGTACTTC. Translated, it gives CASSSRGRDENIQYF.

This chain joins TRBV4-3 and TRBJ2-1; 12 bases match TRBD2. This CDR3 contains 17 residues. The V gene end was trimmed by 2 bases and the J gene end by 7 bases; junction bases not matched to a gene: 9. Germline CDR1 is LGHNA and CDR2 is YSLEER. The CDR3 is CASSQRSLAGGSNEQFF. In nucleotides, the CDR3 is TGCGCCAGCAGCCAACGCTCACTAGCGGGAGGATCAAATGAGCAGTTCTTC.

The V gene is TRBV12-3 or TRBV12-4, the J gene TRBJ2-7; TRBD1 agrees at 9 bases. J lost 4 bases, V lost 5 bases, and 9 bases had no gene match. CDR3 length: 15 residues. The CDR3 sequence is CASSRQGGPRYEQYF. CDR3 DNA: TGTGCCAGCAGTAGACAGGGGGGGCCCCGGTACGAGCAGTACTTC.

This clonotype was seen a handful of times. The J gene is TRBJ1-5, the V gene TRBV9; D perhaps matches TRBD1 (5 bases). CDR3 length: 10 residues. Looked up from germline, CDR1 is SGDLS and CDR2 is YYNGEE. Trimming pared 7 bases from V and 7 bases from J, leaving 6 bases between. CDR3 region: CASGDQPQHF. CDR3 DNA: TGTGCCAGCGGGGACCAGCCCCAGCATTTT.

In this sample, this clonotype turned up a few times. The V and J genes are TRBV20-1 and TRBJ1-5, with D hard to call. CDR3 size: 13 residues. Trimming pared 6 bases from V and 4 bases from J, leaving 13 bases between. Germline V gene lookup returns CDR1 DFQATT and CDR2 SNEGSKA (reference sequence). The CDR3 region has the DNA TGCAGTGCCTTGCCTCTGGGGAATCAGCCCCAGCATTTT. It specifies CSALPLGNQPQHF.

This chain links TRBV6-5 with TRBJ1-2; D may be TRBD1 (6 bases). Deletions cut 0 bases from V and 6 bases from J, with 11 bases between. The CDR3 runs 14 residues. Germline values: CDR1 MNHEY, CDR2 SVGAGI. The CDR3 here is CASSYSPGAHGYTF. The CDR3 coding sequence is TGTGCCAGCAGTTACTCCCCGGGGGCTCATGGCTACACCTTC.

This clonotype was counted a few times. J is TRBJ2-3 and V is TRBV7-2; D gene ambiguous. Trimming took 6 bases from V and 5 from J, leaving 15 bases between them. The length of the CDR3 is 14 residues. From germline, CDR1 is SGHTA and CDR2 FQGNSA. CDR3 protein: CASSPDRWVDTQYF. In nucleotides, the CDR3 is TGTGCCAGCAGTCCGGACCGTTGGGTAGATACGCAGTATTTT.

The chain is built from TRBV5-1 and TRBJ2-6, with D possibly matching TRBD1 (5 bases). The CDR3 is made up of 16 amino acids. The germline V and J ends were trimmed by 1 base and 2 bases, with 10 bases remaining between them. Germline V lookup: CDR1 SGHRS, CDR2 YFSETQ. Here the CDR3 reads CASSLRTTAGANVLTF. In DNA, the CDR3 is TGCGCCAGCAGCTTGCGCACGACAGCTGGGGCCAACGTCCTGACTTTC. Based on the CDR3 plus reference TRBV5-1 and TRBJ2-6, the full variable domain is KAGVTQTPRYLIKTRGQQVTLSCSPISGHRSVSWYQQTPGQGLQFLFEYFSETQRNKGNFPGRFSGRQFSNSRSEMNVSTLELGDSALYLCASSLRTTAGANVLTFGAGSRLTVL.

The CDR3 nucleotides read TGTGCCAGCAGCCCTAGGGCTAGCGGCCTCTACGAGCAGTACTTC. Translated, it gives CASSPRASGLYEQYF. The chain carries TRBV28 and TRBJ2-5; 7 positions match TRBD2. The J call may not be correct, given that the DNA end is closer to TRBJ2-7. The CDR3 contains 15 residues. Germline V CDR1 and CDR2: MDHEN, SYDVKM.

This clonotype was seen just once. V and J are TRBV21-1 and TRBJ2-3; TRBD1 is taken as the D call from the table, unchecked against the DNA. TRBV21-1 is marked as a pseudogene. This CDR3 contains 19 residues. The CDR3: CATQGRTGGPERSTDTQYF. The DNA for the CDR3 is TGTGCCACCCAGGGTAGGACAGGGGGTCCCGAGCGGAGCACAGATACGCAGTATTTT.

The V gene is TRBV7-6, the J gene TRBJ2-6, with 16 bases aligning to TRBD2. V lost 5 bases to trimming and J lost 0 bases; unmatched junction nucleotides: 7. Germline V gene lookup returns CDR1 SGHVS and CDR2 FNYEAQ. The CDR3 totals 20 residues. The CDR3 DNA sequence: TGTGCCAGCAGCATAGGGACTAGCGGGAGGGTGTACTCTGGGGCCAACGTCCTGACTTTC. As protein: CASSIGTSGRVYSGANVLTF.